Listed below are T cell receptor beta chains from one sample, sequenced in a study of technical replicates of blood from four donors. Repertoires were generated with immunoSEQ multiplex PCR, while TCRdb's copy carries only in-frame clones and drops some. The data show around 68,000 clones, with 95% to 98% seen just once and 0.25% to 0.3% held by the top ten. Sequenced input: T cells isolated from PBMCs. These receptors were obtained from a human donor in good health. CDR3s include the opening cysteine and the closing phenylalanine or tryptophan. The D gene is left open where the match is weak. Size values are once, few and many counts, or a class for expanded clones, and some rows have none.

. | TRBJ1-1 | . | TRBV29-1 | TGCAGCGTTGAGAAAGGTCGGGAAGAAGCTTTCTTT | CSVEKGREEAFF
. | TRBJ1-1 | . | TRBV5-1 | TGCGCCAGCAGCGCTTTACAGGGACCGAACACTGAAGCTTTCTTT | CASSALQGPNTEAFF
TRBD1 | TRBJ2-2 | . | TRBV5-4 | TGTGCCAGCAGCTTAGGGACAGGGGGAGGCGGGGAGCTGTTTTTT | CASSLGTGGGGELFF
. | TRBJ1-1 | . | TRBV28 | TGTGCCAGCCGGGCGGCATCAAGGGCGGGTGAAGCTTTCTTT | CASRAASRAGEAFF
. | TRBJ1-1 | . | TRBV11-2 | TGTGCCAGCAGCTTAGCTCGGGGGTTGGCTGAAGCTTTCTTT | CASSLARGLAEAFF
. | TRBJ2-1 | . | TRBV10-3 | TGTGCCATCAGTCTTAATTCAGGGGACACCTACAATGAGCAGTTCTTC | CAISLNSGDTYNEQFF
TRBD1 | TRBJ2-7 | . | TRBV15 | TGTGCCACCAGCAGCTACAGACAGGGTGGGTACGAGCAGTACTTC | CATSSYRQGGYEQYF
. | TRBJ2-5 | . | TRBV7-9 | TGTGCCAGCAGCTTTCTGGGGAGGCAAGAGACCCAGTACTTC | CASSFLGRQETQYF
TRBD2 | TRBJ2-7 | . | TRBV5-4 | TGTGCCAGCAAAAATCCTGGACTAGCGGGAGACGAGCAGTACTTC | CASKNPGLAGDEQYF
TRBD2 | TRBJ2-7 | . | TRBV7-9 | TGTGCCAGCAGCTTAAGAAGCGGGAACGACGAGCAGTACTTC | CASSLRSGNDEQYF
. | TRBJ1-3 | once | TRBV29-1 | TGCAGCGTGGAGGCCGGCAGCTCTGGAAACACCATATATTTT | CSVEAGSSGNTIYF
. | TRBJ2-1 | . | TRBV4-1 | TGCGCCAGCAGCGCTGACAGTGGGAATGAGCAGTTCTTC | CASSADSGNEQFF
TRBD1 | TRBJ1-3 | . | TRBV4-1 | TGCGCCAGCAGCCAGAAGACAGGGGGTCCGGACACCATATATTTT | CASSQKTGGPDTIYF
. | TRBJ1-1 | . | TRBV2 | TGTGCCAGCAGGGCACAGACCTCGTGGACTGAAGCTTTCTTT | CASRAQTSWTEAFF
. | TRBJ2-1 | . | TRBV25-1 | TGTGCCAGCAGTGCCTTATATGAGCAGTTCTTC | CASSALYEQFF
. | TRBJ2-5 | . | TRBV29-1 | TGCAGCGTTCGTAGGGAGGCCCAGTACTTC | CSVRREAQYF
TRBD1 | TRBJ2-1 | . | TRBV4-1 | TGCGCCAGCAGCCAAGATCCCGTTGGGGACAGGATCTTC | CASSQDPVGDRIF
. | TRBJ2-7 | . | TRBV9 | TGTGCCAGCAGCGACGGGGGCTACGAGCAGTACTTC | CASSDGGYEQYF
TRBD2 | TRBJ2-1 | . | TRBV5-1 | TGCGCCAGCAGCCTGATAAGCGGGAGACACAATGAGCAGTTCTTC | CASSLISGRHNEQFF
. | TRBJ1-3 | . | TRBV30 | TGTGCCTGGAGTATACGGAGGGGCAGGGCTGAAAACACCATATATTTT | CAWSIRRGRAENTIYF
. | TRBJ1-5 | . | TRBV5-6 | TGTGCCAGCAGCTTAGGGACGGGAGGGCCCCAGCATTTT | CASSLGTGGPQHF
TRBD1 | TRBJ1-2 | . | TRBV4-1 | TGCGCCAGCAGCCAAGGACCGGGACAGGGGCTCGGCTACACCTTC | CASSQGPGQGLGYTF
. | TRBJ1-1 | . | TRBV9 | TGTGCCAGCAGCGTAGTGCAGGTGAACACTGAAGCTTTCTTT | CASSVVQVNTEAFF
. | TRBJ2-7 | . | TRBV27 | TGTGCCAGCAGTTTATCCCGGGGGTCCTACGAGCAGTACTTC | CASSLSRGSYEQYF
. | TRBJ1-1 | . | TRBV27 | TGTGCCAGCAGTTTGCGGCAGGGTACTGAAGCTTTCTTT | CASSLRQGTEAFF
TRBD1 | TRBJ2-1 | . | TRBV14 | TGTGCCAGCAGCCAAGACTGGGGGCAGGGGGCACCCTACAATGAGCAGTTCTTC | CASSQDWGQGAPYNEQFF
. | TRBJ1-5 | . | TRBV19 | TGTGCCAGTAGTCGAAGGGGGGGATCTAATCAGCCCCAGCATTTT | CASSRRGGSNQPQHF
TRBD2 | TRBJ2-3 | . | TRBV15 | TGTGCCACCAGCAGAGGCCAGCGGGATACAGATACGCAGTATTTT | CATSRGQRDTDTQYF
. | TRBJ2-2 | . | TRBV4-1 | TGCGCCAGCAGCCTAATAACCGGGGAGCTGTTTTTT | CASSLITGELFF
TRBD2 | TRBJ2-7 | . | TRBV7-2 | TGTGCCAGCACCACTAGACCTATGACTAGCGGGAGCGACGAGCAGTACTTC | CASTTRPMTSGSDEQYF
TRBD2 | TRBJ2-1 | . | TRBV13 | TGTGCCAGCAGCTTACCTAGCGGGAGTGGCAATGAGCAGTTCTTC | CASSLPSGSGNEQFF
. | TRBJ2-7 | . | TRBV7-9 | TGTGCCAGCAGCTTAAGCGAGGCCTACGAGCAGTACTTC | CASSLSEAYEQYF
TRBD2 | TRBJ2-1 | . | TRBV6-6 | TGTGCCAGCACTGAGCGGGAGGGCCTCTATGAGCAGTTCTTC | CASTEREGLYEQFF